Following are 18 T cell receptor beta chains from one sample sequenced in a study of CD8 T cells in Susac syndrome (dated by TCRdb to the late 2010s). Libraries were made using the immunoSEQ multiplex PCR assay. RNA was extracted with the RNeasy kit and 0.5 to 1 ug was reverse transcribed using random hexamers. TCRdb redid the processing of the public reads, applying fastp at Q25 and MiXCR, and retained in-frame beta chains. Rows are combined by CDR3 protein, so each entry shows the most common genes and DNA. This sample holds more than 70,000 distinct CDR3 sequences; roughly 94% were observed only once. The top ten clones comprise about 0.52% of the sample. The source material was CD8+ T cells from PBMCs. All receptors come from a human donor with Susac syndrome.

The V and J genes are TRBV7-6 and TRBJ2-7, with unresolved D. The CDR3 spans 14 residues. Germline CDR1 and CDR2: SGHVS and FNYEAQ. Trimming pared 2 bases from V and 1 base from J, leaving 9 bases between. DNA for the CDR3: TGTGCCAGCAGCTTAAGTCAGGAGTCCTACGAGCAGTACTTC. Translation: CASSLSQESYEQYF. The variable domain in full, with the rest retrieved from reference TRBV7-6 and TRBJ2-7, is GAGVSQSPRYKVTKRGQDVALRCDPISGHVSLYWYRQALGQGPEFLTYFNYEAQQDKSGLPNDRFSAERPEGSISTLTIQRTEQRDSAMYRCASSLSQESYEQYFGPGTRLTVT.

The V gene is TRBV6-6, the J gene TRBJ1-3, with a tentative D call TRBD1 (6 bases). Germline V lookup: CDR1 MNHNY, CDR2 SVGAGI (reference sequence). The CDR3 totals 15 residues. V was clipped by 6 bases and J by 0 bases, with 12 bases between them. This CDR3 reads CASSSDRSSGNTIYF. CDR3 coding DNA: TGTGCCAGCAGCTCAGACAGGAGCTCTGGAAACACCATATATTTT.

This chain connects TRBV27 to TRBJ2-1; D remains ambiguous. CDR3 length: 11 amino acids. Germline lookup yields CDR1 MNHEY and CDR2 SMNVEV (reference sequence). The ends were cut back, 5 bases at V and 3 bases at J, with 2 bases in the middle. The CDR3: CASSHYNEQFF. The CDR3 bases are TGTGCCAGCAGTCACTACAATGAGCAGTTCTTC.

The chain employs TRBV27 and TRBJ2-7, with D unresolved. V lost 1 base and J lost 6, with 16 bases in between. The CDR3 contains 15 residues. Germline V gene lookup returns CDR1 MNHEY and CDR2 SMNVEV (reference sequence). CDR3 loop: CASSLLREARFEQYF. In DNA form, the CDR3 reads TGTGCCAGCAGTTTATTAAGAGAGGCCCGGTTCGAGCAGTACTTC.

J is TRBJ1-1 and V is TRBV29-1; TRBD1 might be the D (6 bases). This CDR3 contains 14 residues. Germline CDR1 and CDR2: SQVTM and ANQGSEA. Trimming stripped 1 base from V and 6 bases from J, with 15 bases between. The CDR3 is CSVEVDSVGAEAFF. Written as DNA, the CDR3 is TGCAGCGTTGAAGTGGACAGCGTGGGGGCTGAAGCTTTCTTT.

This chain connects TRBV3-1 to TRBJ2-1; 7 bases match TRBD1. CDR3 length equals 14 residues. The junction had 2 bases not matched to a gene; V was cut back by 5 bases and J by 1 base. CDR1 and CDR2 from the germline V gene are LGHDT and YNNKEL (reference sequence). The CDR3 protein is CASSRDSSYNEQFF. CDR3 nucleotide sequence: TGTGCCAGCAGCAGGGACAGTTCCTACAATGAGCAGTTCTTC.

This sequence joins TRBV3-1 and TRBJ2-1, with 10 bases matching TRBD2. Germline CDR1 is LGHDT and CDR2 is YNNKEL (reference sequence). The CDR3 length is 17 residues. Trimming took 1 base from V and 7 from J; bases not matched to a gene: 10. Here the CDR3 reads CASSQVAAGGRRNEQFF. CDR3 bases: TGTGCCAGCAGCCAAGTAGCAGCGGGGGGGCGTCGAAATGAGCAGTTCTTC.

The chain carries TRBV12-3 or TRBV12-4 and TRBJ2-2; 9 nucleotides match TRBD1. V shed 5 bases and J 2 bases; nucleotides not matched to a gene: 3. This CDR3 is 15 amino acids long. In nucleotides, the CDR3 is TGTGCCAGCAGTGGGACAGGGTTAAACACCGGGGAGCTGTTTTTT. Protein: CASSGTGLNTGELFF.

V and J are TRBV14 and TRBJ1-1; 7 bases line up with TRBD1. This CDR3 has 17 amino acids. With 0 bases clipped from V and 0 bases from J, the junction kept 7 bases outside the gene matches. Per the germline V gene, CDR1 is SGHDN and CDR2 is FVKESK. As DNA, the CDR3 is TGTGCCAGCAGCCAAGATGGGACAGTAGTACTGAACACTGAAGCTTTCTTT. It is translated as CASSQDGTVVLNTEAFF.

The chain employs TRBV5-1 and TRBJ2-1; TRBD1 matches 7 bases. With V trimmed by 2 bases and J by 7 bases, 3 bases remained unmatched. The CDR3 is 13 residues long. Germline V gene lookup returns CDR1 SGHRS and CDR2 YFSETQ. The CDR3 loop reads CASSLKQGNEQFF. CDR3 nucleotide sequence: TGCGCCAGCAGCTTAAAACAGGGGAATGAGCAGTTCTTC. Drawing the rest from reference TRBV5-1 and TRBJ2-1, the complete variable domain is KAGVTQTPRYLIKTRGQQVTLSCSPISGHRSVSWYQQTPGQGLQFLFEYFSETQRNKGNFPGRFSGRQFSNSRSEMNVSTLELGDSALYLCASSLKQGNEQFFGPGTRLTVL.

V gene TRBV7-9 combines with J gene TRBJ1-2; D perhaps matches TRBD1 (5 bases). The CDR3 is made up of 15 amino acids. Germline loops: CDR1 SEHNR, CDR2 FQNEAQ (reference sequence). The V end was cut by 5 bases, the J end by 3 bases, with 16 bases between. The CDR3 loop reads CASSNPLQGDYGYTF. The CDR3 coding sequence is TGTGCCAGCAGCAACCCGTTGCAGGGAGACTATGGCTACACCTTC.

V is TRBV20-1 and J is TRBJ1-3; D unclear. From germline, CDR1 is DFQATT and CDR2 SNEGSKA (reference sequence). The CDR3 is 11 amino acids. The germline V and J ends were trimmed by 3 bases and 3 bases, with 3 bases remaining between them. CDR3 amino acids: CSASDGNTIYF. In DNA form, the CDR3 reads TGCAGTGCTAGCGATGGAAACACCATATATTTT.

The chain links TRBV27 to TRBJ2-5; D gene ambiguous. Trimming took off 5 bases at V and 1 base at J, with 8 bases between the two ends. The CDR3 totals 13 residues. The germline V gene has CDR1 MNHEY and CDR2 SMNVEV (reference sequence). CDR3 DNA sequence: TGTGCCAGCAGTCCGCTCCTCCAAGAGACCCAGTACTTC. It specifies CASSPLLQETQYF.

V and J are TRBV4-2 and TRBJ2-3; D call uncertain. This CDR3 is built from 13 residues. Germline V gene lookup returns CDR1 LGHNA and CDR2 YNFKEQ. With 0 bases removed from V and 5 bases from J, the gap between germline ends came to 6 bases. The CDR3 sequence is CASSQDSLDTQYF. In DNA form, the CDR3 reads TGTGCCAGCAGCCAAGATAGTTTAGATACGCAGTATTTT.

This clonotype has a handful of counts. The chain combines TRBV3-1 with TRBJ2-7, with no clear D. The CDR3 runs to 14 residues. Trimming shortened V by 2 bases and J by 3 bases, and 11 bases separated the two germline ends. The germline gives CDR1 LGHDT, CDR2 YNNKEL (reference sequence). The CDR3 nucleotides are TGTGCCAGCAGCCAAACCCGATTTGGCTACGAGCAGTACTTC. It yields the protein CASSQTRFGYEQYF.

The chain links TRBV4-1 to TRBJ2-1; D gene uncertain. Germline V gives CDR1 MGHRA, CDR2 YSYEKL. CDR3 size: 13 residues. The germline V and J ends were trimmed by 1 base and 8 bases, with 9 bases remaining between them. The CDR3 sequence is CASSQVSSDEQFF. CDR3 nucleotide sequence: TGCGCCAGCAGCCAAGTTTCATCGGATGAGCAGTTCTTC.

The gene calls are TRBV15 and TRBJ1-5, with 9 nucleotides matching TRBD1. V shed 5 bases, J shed 1 base, and the junction held 6 bases outside the gene matches. The CDR3 is 16 residues long. Per the germline V gene, CDR1 is LNHNV and CDR2 is YYDKDF (reference sequence). The CDR3 loop reads CATSDPGQGSNQPQHF. The CDR3, as DNA: TGTGCCACCAGCGACCCGGGACAGGGAAGCAATCAGCCCCAGCATTTT. The full variable domain, in which reference TRBV15 and TRBJ1-5 provide the parts outside the CDR3, is DAMVIQNPRYQVTQFGKPVTLSCSQTLNHNVMYWYQQKSSQAPKLLFHYYDKDFNNEADTPDNFQSRRPNTSFCFLDIRSPGLGDTAMYLCATSDPGQGSNQPQHFGDGTRLSIL.

This clonotype has a single count. The genes are TRBV14 and TRBJ1-6; TRBD1 aligns across 7 bases. Germline lookup yields CDR1 SGHDN and CDR2 FVKESK. V gave up 4 bases and J gave up 6 bases; unmatched junction bases: 6. The CDR3 is 15 amino acids. The chain's CDR3 is CASSLPRGGNSPLHF. CDR3 sequence (DNA): TGTGCCAGCAGCCTTCCCAGGGGGGGTAATTCACCCCTCCACTTT.